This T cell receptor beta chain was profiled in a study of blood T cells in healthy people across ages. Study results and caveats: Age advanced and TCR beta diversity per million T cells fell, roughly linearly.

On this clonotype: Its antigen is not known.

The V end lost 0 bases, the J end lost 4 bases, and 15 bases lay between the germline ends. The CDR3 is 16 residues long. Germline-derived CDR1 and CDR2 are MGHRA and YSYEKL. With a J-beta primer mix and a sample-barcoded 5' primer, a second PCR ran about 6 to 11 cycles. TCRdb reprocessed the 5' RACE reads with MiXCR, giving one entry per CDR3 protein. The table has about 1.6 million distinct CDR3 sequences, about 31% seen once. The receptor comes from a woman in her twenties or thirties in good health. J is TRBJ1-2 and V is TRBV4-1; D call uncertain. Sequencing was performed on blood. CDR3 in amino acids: CASSQDRPETSYGYTF. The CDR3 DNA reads TGCGCCAGCAGCCAAGATCGCCCGGAAACCTCCTATGGCTACACCTTC.